The 20 T cell receptor beta chains below were found in one sample sequenced in a study of blood T cells in healthy people across ages. With a J-beta primer mix and a sample-barcoded 5' primer, a second PCR ran 7 to 11 cycles. TCRdb used MiXCR to reprocess the 5' RACE reads, holding one entry per CDR3 protein. The sample records hundreds of thousands of distinct CDR3 sequences, 29% being singletons. Sequencing used blood. The receptors stem from a woman at least 80 years old in good health.

This clonotype was picked up many times. The chain couples TRBV5-1 to TRBJ2-1; TRBD2 agrees at 12 bases. CDR1 is SGHRS and CDR2 is YFSETQ in the germline V gene. Trimming removed 5 bases from V and 4 bases from J; junction bases left unmatched: 4. The CDR3 has 15 amino acids. CDR3 DNA: TGCGCCAGCAGGTCTAGCGGGGGGGAGTACAATGAGCAGTTCTTC. Its translation: CASRSSGGEYNEQFF.

A single count supports this clonotype. This chain uses TRBV6-1 with TRBJ1-3, with D tentatively TRBD1 (5 bases). V shed 1 base and J shed 1 base, with 11 bases lying between them. Germline CDR1 is MNHNS and CDR2 is SASEGT. The CDR3 is 16 amino acids. The chain's CDR3 is CASSEGFRVSGNTIYF. Here the CDR3 DNA reads TGTGCCAGCAGTGAAGGATTCAGGGTTTCTGGAAACACCATATATTTT.

Notes on this clonotype: Its ends do not fully match the called genes, so a read error is possible. The gene calls are TRBV7-6 and TRBJ2-6; D is perhaps TRBD2 (5 bases). Germline loops: CDR1 SGHVS, CDR2 FNYEAQ. This CDR3 is 18 amino acids long. The CDR3 bases are TGTGCCGGCAGCTTAGGGCCCAGACCGGGGAGTGGGGCCAACGTCCTGACTTTC. This gives the protein CAGSLGPRPGSGANVLTF.

This clonotype was seen a handful of times. The chain has TRBV3-1 and TRBJ2-5; 7 positions agree with TRBD2. V was pared by 4 bases and J by 5 bases, with 10 bases of the junction left unmatched. The CDR3 has 15 amino acids. The germline V gene encodes CDR1 LGHDT and CDR2 YNNKEL (reference sequence). The CDR3 protein is CASSRGLGGGETQYF. The DNA of the CDR3 is TGTGCCAGCAGCCGCGGCCTTGGGGGGGGGGAGACCCAGTACTTC.

This clonotype occurred many times. The rearrangement links TRBV29-1 to TRBJ2-5; weak D call: TRBD2 (7 bases). The V end lost 4 bases, the J end lost 5 bases, and 11 bases lay between the germline ends. CDR3 length: 12 amino acids. The germline V gene has CDR1 SQVTM and CDR2 ANQGSEA. The CDR3 loop is CSVGGGAETQYF. CDR3 nucleotide sequence: TGCAGCGTTGGTGGGGGGGCGGAGACCCAGTACTTC. Full variable domain (outside the CDR3, taken from reference TRBV29-1 and TRBJ2-5): SAVISQKPSRDICQRGTSLTIQCQVDSQVTMMFWYRQQPGQSLTLIATANQGSEATYESGFVIDKFPISRPNLTFSTLTVSNMSPEDSSIYLCSVGGGAETQYFGPGTRLLVL.

The rearrangement joins TRBV5-1 to TRBJ2-2; no clear D gene. The CDR3 consists of 13 residues. Germline V gives CDR1 SGHRS, CDR2 YFSETQ. The V gene lost 7 bases and the J gene lost 8 bases, with 15 bases spanning the gap. The CDR3 loop is CASLLGNEGELFF. CDR3 DNA: TGCGCCAGCCTTCTAGGCAATGAAGGGGAGCTGTTTTTT.

The rearrangement joins TRBV20-1 to TRBJ2-3; D remains unclear. The CDR3 is 12 amino acids. V was cut by 0 bases and J by 5 bases, with 6 bases left in between. Per the germline V gene, CDR1 is DFQATT and CDR2 is SNEGSKA (reference sequence). CDR3 loop: CSARDPLDTQYF. The CDR3 DNA reads as TGCAGTGCTAGAGACCCTCTAGATACGCAGTATTTT.

This clonotype was picked up a small number of times. This chain connects TRBV28 to TRBJ1-5, with no clear D. CDR1 and CDR2 (germline): MDHEN, SYDVKM. The CDR3 runs to 14 residues. Trimming removed 2 bases from V and 5 bases from J, with 10 bases in between. This chain's CDR3 is CASSLIRSYQPQHF. The CDR3 bases are TGTGCCAGCAGTTTAATCCGATCGTATCAGCCCCAGCATTTT.

This rearrangement joins TRBV6-1 to TRBJ2-3; D tentatively reads TRBD1 or TRBD2 (5 bases each). Trimming stripped 6 bases from V and 6 bases from J, with 16 bases between. Looked up from germline, CDR1 is MNHNS and CDR2 is SASEGT. This CDR3 is 14 amino acids long. CDR3 loop: CASRTGARADTQYF. The CDR3 nucleotides read TGTGCCAGCAGGACCGGGGCCAGGGCTGATACGCAGTATTTT.

This clonotype was counted many times. CDR3 residues: CSAPKQENWNIQYF. DNA for the CDR3: TGCAGTGCTCCTAAGCAGGAAAATTGGAACATTCAGTACTTC. The rearrangement uses TRBV20-1 and TRBJ2-4; D is ambiguous. V lost 5 bases to trimming and J lost 7 bases, with 18 bases between them. The CDR3 sequence is 14 residues long. The germline CDR1 and CDR2 sequences are DFQATT and SNEGSKA (reference sequence).

This clonotype was seen many times. The chain has TRBV20-1 and TRBJ1-2, with TRBD1 matching 9 bases. Germline V lookup: CDR1 DFQATT, CDR2 SNEGSKA (reference sequence). There are 14 residues in the CDR3. J was trimmed by 5 bases and V by 5 bases; bases with no gene match: 9. The CDR3 DNA follows: TGCAGTGCTGTGATACAGGGGGCTGAGTATGGCTACACCTTC. The encoded protein is CSAVIQGAEYGYTF.

In nucleotides, the CDR3 is TGTGCCAGCAGTTTCAGACAGGACAGCTATGGCTACACCTTC. Its translation is CASSFRQDSYGYTF. The V and J genes are TRBV27 and TRBJ1-2, with a possible D match to TRBD1 (6 bases). Germline values: CDR1 MNHEY, CDR2 SMNVEV (reference sequence). The CDR3 has 14 amino acids. Deletions cut 3 bases from V and 4 bases from J, with 12 bases between.

The chain links TRBV5-6 to TRBJ2-7; the match to TRBD1 covers 7 bases. CDR1 and CDR2 from the germline V gene are SGHDT and YYEEEE. With 1 base clipped from V and 5 bases from J, the junction kept 6 bases outside the gene matches. The CDR3 length is 14 residues. The DNA for the CDR3 is TGTGCCAGCAGCTTGATGACAGGGAACCACGAGCAGTACTTC. Protein sequence: CASSLMTGNHEQYF.

For this clonotype: A much larger clone sits a single nucleotide away, making a read error possible. The genes are TRBV6-5 and TRBJ2-5; D perhaps matches TRBD1 (5 bases). The CDR3 contains 14 residues. V dropped 4 bases and J dropped 1 base, with 10 bases sitting between them. The germline gives CDR1 MNHEY, CDR2 SVGAGI. CDR3 nucleotides: TGTGCCAGCAGTTCAGACAGCGCCCAAGAGACCCAGTACTTC. Its protein product is CASSSDSAQETQYF.

The chain combines TRBV5-4 with TRBJ2-1; D possibly corresponds to TRBD2 (7 bases). This CDR3 is built from 14 residues. V gave up 3 bases and J gave up 8 bases, with 15 bases separating them. Germline V gene sequence: CDR1 SGHNT, CDR2 YYREEE (reference sequence). The chain's CDR3 is CASSSFSGGHEQFF. Written as DNA, the CDR3 is TGTGCCAGCAGCTCCTTTTCGGGGGGCCATGAGCAGTTCTTC. Full variable domain (rest looked up from reference TRBV5-4 and TRBJ2-1): ETGVTQSPTHLIKTRGQQVTLRCSSQSGHNTVSWYQQALGQGPQFIFQYYREEENGRGNFPPRFSGLQFPNYSSELNVNALELDDSALYLCASSSFSGGHEQFFGPGTRLTVL.

As to this clonotype: Compared with germline, one end of the junction differs, possibly owing to a read error. V and J are TRBV19 and TRBJ2-7; no firm D call. Germline V gene lookup returns CDR1 LNHDA and CDR2 SQIVND (reference sequence). This CDR3 region has 14 residues. The CDR3 DNA follows: TGTGCCAGTAGTATATCCGCCTTTGGCTACGAACAGTACTTC. Translated, it gives CASSISAFGYEQYF.

This clonotype was observed many times. The J gene is TRBJ1-2, the V gene TRBV29-1, with D perhaps TRBD1 (6 bases). The germline V gene encodes CDR1 SQVTM and CDR2 ANQGSEA. This CDR3 comprises 12 residues. The ends were cut back, 3 bases at V and 7 bases at J, with 12 bases in the middle. The CDR3 DNA follows: TGCAGCGTTGAGGCAGGCAGGGGTGGCTACACCTTC. Encoded protein: CSVEAGRGGYTF.

Comments on this clonotype: This may be a read error, as it is one base from a much larger clone. No DNA is shown, since the ends of the CDR3 on it are uncertain; the CDR3 is the one TCRdb lists. The chain employs TRBV9 and TRBJ2-6. The CDR3 totals 16 residues, both ends included. The germline gives CDR1 SGDLS, CDR2 YYNGEE. CDR3 protein: CASSVGQGSGANVRTF.

Of note for this clonotype: This may be a read error: a much more frequent sequence differs by one nucleotide. This chain connects TRBV15 to TRBJ2-5, with 7 bases lining up with TRBD1. Germline values: CDR1 LNHNV, CDR2 YYDKDF (reference sequence). The CDR3 length is 14 residues. Trimming at V came to 5 bases and at J to 12 bases, leaving 15 bases not matched to a gene. The CDR3 DNA follows: TGTGCCACCAGCCGAGGAATGGTATCGCAGGGGGAGTACTTC. It codes for CATSRGMVSQGEYF.

In its sample, this clonotype was seen many times. The V and J genes are TRBV7-9 and TRBJ1-2; a possible D gene is TRBD1 (5 bases). CDR1 is SEHNR, CDR2 FQNEAQ, per germline (reference sequence). The ends were cut back, 2 bases at V and 1 base at J, with 8 bases in the middle. CDR3 size: 14 residues. The CDR3, as DNA: TGTGCCAGCAGCTTATGGGACTTTAACTATGGCTACACCTTC. Its protein is CASSLWDFNYGYTF.